Each of the 10 T cell receptor beta chains below was sequenced from the same sample in a study of cytomegalovirus exposure and HLA in healthy donors. The PCR used 60 Vbeta and 13 Jbeta primers. Produced via immunoSEQ multiplex PCR; TCRdb's table is partial and in-frame only. This sample yields fewer than 200,000 clones, of which about 79% are seen a single time; about 0.91% belongs to the top ten. The sample was PBMCs. The receptors derive from a woman aged 50 to 65 in good health and CMV-seropositive.

The genes are TRBV27 and TRBJ1-1; 8 bases agree with TRBD1. Germline V CDR1 and CDR2: MNHEY, SMNVEV (reference sequence). Germline trimming cut 5 bases from V and 0 bases from J; bases unmatched to any gene: 8. The CDR3 sequence is 16 residues long. CDR3 residues: CASSPDRAWVNTEAFF. CDR3 bases: TGTGCCAGCAGTCCGGACAGGGCGTGGGTGAACACTGAAGCTTTCTTT.

The chain recombines TRBV6-5 with TRBJ2-1; no clear D. This CDR3 contains 13 residues. Germline loops: CDR1 MNHEY, CDR2 SVGAGI. Trimming left V 6 bases short and J 4 bases short, with 10 bases between. CDR3 residues: CASRASLYNEQFF. In DNA, the CDR3 is TGTGCCAGCAGGGCTAGTCTTTACAATGAGCAGTTCTTC.

This sequence joins TRBV9 and TRBJ2-3, with a weak D call TRBD2 (6 bases). The CDR3 consists of 16 residues. With 4 bases removed from V and 2 bases from J, the gap between germline ends came to 17 bases. CDR1 is SGDLS and CDR2 is YYNGEE in the germline V gene. The CDR3 nucleotides are TGTGCCAGCAGCCCCGTGGCGGGGAGCGACACAGATACGCAGTATTTT. Amino acids: CASSPVAGSDTDTQYF.

The J gene is TRBJ2-1, the V gene TRBV29-1; 9 nucleotides align to TRBD1. Unmatched junction bases numbered 5, after V lost 7 bases and J lost 7 bases. This CDR3 comprises 12 residues. Germline lookup yields CDR1 SQVTM and CDR2 ANQGSEA. The chain's CDR3 is CSAQGAANEQFF. The CDR3 nucleotides are TGCAGCGCACAGGGGGCGGCAAATGAGCAGTTCTTC.

J is TRBJ2-5 and V is TRBV2; 8 bases line up with TRBD2. The germline V gene encodes CDR1 SNHLY and CDR2 FYNNEI. V shed 3 bases, J shed 4 bases, and the junction held 7 bases outside the gene matches. The length of the CDR3 is 15 residues. The DNA for the CDR3 is TGTGCCAGCAGTGATGAGACTAGCGCCGTAGAGACCCAGTACTTC. Its translation is CASSDETSAVETQYF. Complete variable domain (other parts from reference TRBV2 and TRBJ2-5): EPEVTQTPSHQVTQMGQEVILRCVPISNHLYFYWYRQILGQKVEFLVSFYNNEISEKSEIFDDQFSVERPDGSNFTLKIRSTKLEDSAMYFCASSDETSAVETQYFGPGTRLLVL.

CDR3 in DNA: TGTGCCAGCAGCTCGGACTACCAAGAGACCCAGTACTTC. Translating it yields CASSSDYQETQYF. The chain combines TRBV7-2 with TRBJ2-5, with D tentatively TRBD2 (5 bases). CDR3 length: 13 residues. The V end was cut by 4 bases, the J end by 0 bases, with 6 bases between. The germline gives CDR1 SGHTA, CDR2 FQGNSA. Looking up the rest from reference TRBV7-2 and TRBJ2-5 gives the full variable domain: GAGVSQSPSNKVTEKGKDVELRCDPISGHTALYWYRQSLGQGLEFLIYFQGNSAPDKSGLPSDRFSAERTGGSVSTLTIQRTQQEDSAVYLCASSSDYQETQYFGPGTRLLVL.

Written as DNA, the CDR3 is TGTGCCAGCAGTTTAAAGGGGCGGGAAGCGGGAGTGGGCACAGATACGCAGTATTTT. Its protein is CASSLKGREAGVGTDTQYF. This chain uses TRBV27 with TRBJ2-3, with 8 bases lining up with TRBD2. The CDR3 sequence is 19 residues long. The trim removed 2 bases at V and 1 base at J, leaving 14 bases unmatched. Germline CDR1 MNHEY, CDR2 SMNVEV (reference sequence).

The chain combines TRBV7-8 with TRBJ1-1; 10 bases map to TRBD1. Germline-derived CDR1 and CDR2 are SGHVS and FQNEAQ. The CDR3 length is 15 residues. V trimming: 5 bases; J trimming: 4 bases; junction bases outside the gene matches: 7. The CDR3 loop reads CASSRQGAYRTEAFF. Written as DNA, the CDR3 is TGTGCCAGCAGCCGACAGGGGGCCTATCGCACTGAAGCTTTCTTT.

The chain has TRBV30 and TRBJ1-2; D gene unclear. Per germline, CDR1 GTSNPN and CDR2 SVGIG (reference sequence). The CDR3 spans 13 residues. Trimming shortened V by 1 base and J by 2 bases, and 8 bases separated the two germline ends. Here the CDR3 DNA reads TGTGCCTGGAGTGGCGGCAGAAACTATGGCTACACCTTC. Its protein product is CAWSGGRNYGYTF.

This clone has just a few counts. The chain recombines TRBV5-4 with TRBJ1-2; 10 nucleotides line up with TRBD1. The J segment lost 2 bases and the V segment lost 3 bases, leaving 4 bases of the junction unmatched. Germline-derived CDR1 and CDR2 are SGHNT and YYREEE (reference sequence). The CDR3 extends over 15 amino acids. In DNA form, the CDR3 reads TGTGCCAGCAGCTCACCGACAGGGGGCAACTATGGCTACACCTTC. This codes for CASSSPTGGNYGYTF.